In this sample, the clone carrying this T cell receptor beta chain turned up a few times. These data originate in a study of blood T cell repertoires in COVID-19. Produced via immunoSEQ multiplex PCR; TCRdb's table is partial and in-frame only. The sample lists about 20,000 clones, around 89% occurring once. The V and J ends lost 5 bases and 0 bases, in that order; junction bases with no gene match: 7. This CDR3 is built from 15 residues. The V gene's germline CDR1 is LNHDA and CDR2 SQIVND (reference sequence). The sequenced sample was peripheral blood. The receptor comes from a human donor in a cohort sampled during active COVID-19. The chain links TRBV19 to TRBJ2-7; 7 bases map to TRBD1. DNA for the CDR3: TGTGCCAGTAGTGCCGCCGGGACAGCCTCCTACGAGCAGTACTTC. Translating it yields CASSAAGTASYEQYF.